Listed here is a single TCR beta chain. Germline lookup yields CDR1 MNHNY and CDR2 SVGAGI (reference sequence). CDR3 length: 14 amino acids. V dropped 5 bases and J dropped 4 bases, with 13 bases sitting between them. These data come from a study of T cell changes during pregnancy in multiple sclerosis. This table comes from immunoSEQ multiplex PCR, and its TCRdb copy is limited to in-frame clones, with some not included. Here the sample spans about 31,000 clones, about 93% being singletons. The sample here was CD4+ T cells from peripheral blood mononuclear cells, taken in the second trimester of pregnancy. The origin of this receptor is a female donor with multiple sclerosis, enrolled in a pregnancy study. The J gene is TRBJ2-3, the V gene TRBV6-6; D not certain. CDR3 protein: CASSDGFRADTQYF. CDR3 in DNA: TGTGCCAGCAGTGACGGGTTTCGTGCAGATACGCAGTATTTT.